The entry below describes one T cell receptor (beta chain). Its antigen remains unknown. TCRdb's copy holds only in-frame clones and misses some; the assay was immunoSEQ multiplex PCR. Among more than 2,000,000 clones listed, more than 85% were seen once. The sample originates from a study of shared clonotypes between healthy human individuals. Study in general: Each donor had three CD4 naive, three CD4 memory, two CD8 naive and one CD8 memory plate. Study-level results: Non-shared clonotypes had lower generation probabilities than those shared by all four donors. In having few donors, the study represented limited genetic and exposure-history diversity.

The V end was cut by 4 bases, the J end by 6 bases, with 17 bases between. This CDR3 spans 15 amino acids. Germline CDR1 reads SGHRS; CDR2 reads YFSETQ. V and J are TRBV5-1 and TRBJ1-5; D might be TRBD1 (6 bases). The origin of this receptor is a man aged 18 to 35 in good health. Some clones in this sample may be carry-over from other donors' samples. Specimen: naive CD4+ T cells from PBMCs. The subset here: CD45RA+ positively selected. In nucleotides, the CDR3 is TGCGCCAGCAGCCAAATGGGGGGCGCTGGTCAGCCCCAGCATTTT. Protein: CASSQMGGAGQPQHF. Full variable domain (outside the CDR3, taken from reference TRBV5-1 and TRBJ1-5): KAGVTQTPRYLIKTRGQQVTLSCSPISGHRSVSWYQQTPGQGLQFLFEYFSETQRNKGNFPGRFSGRQFSNSRSEMNVSTLELGDSALYLCASSQMGGAGQPQHFGDGTRLSIL.